What follows describes a single TCR beta chain. Germline V gives CDR1 SQVTM, CDR2 ANQGSEA. V lost 0 bases and J lost 2; bases outside the gene matches: 8. This CDR3 has 17 residues. This entry comes from a study of blood T cell repertoires in COVID-19. As originally analysed: From reference gene primer amplification, estimates of nucleated cell counts were derived. Profiling relied on immunoSEQ multiplex PCR, and the TCRdb table lists in-frame clones only, not all of them. V and J calls plus clone size are reproduced from that table; the DNA served to infer D and trimming. Counted here are roughly 250,000 clones, over 75% occurring once; the ten biggest clones make up 0.8%.

This sequence joins TRBV29-1 and TRBJ2-2, with 8 bases identical to TRBD1. The sequenced material came from peripheral blood. The TCR originated in a woman aged 25 to 39 with acute or convalescent COVID-19. Written as DNA, the CDR3 is TGCAGCGTTGAAGATCGAGACAGGGGCTCAAACACCGGGGAGCTGTTTTTT. Translation gives CSVEDRDRGSNTGELFF.